This entry describes one TCR beta chain. The protocol was immunoSEQ multiplex PCR, while the TCRdb copy is restricted to in-frame clones and leaves out a portion. Here the sample spans approximately 98,000 clones, roughly 89% being singletons. The CDR3 totals 14 residues. Germline lookup yields CDR1 MNHNY and CDR2 SVGAGI (reference sequence). V lost 6 bases to trimming and J lost 4 bases, with 15 bases between them. This sample stems from a study of Tregs in tolerant kidney transplant recipients. This specimen was CD4+ T cells from blood, taken before the transplant. The receptor was isolated from a human donor who received a combined kidney and bone marrow transplant. The chain is built from TRBV6-6 and TRBJ1-2, with no clear D. Here the CDR3 DNA reads TGTGCCAGCAGACCGAACGGACTCGCCTATGGCTACACCTTC. Translating gives CASRPNGLAYGYTF.